Reported below is one T cell receptor (beta chain). The antigen is unknown. The CDR3 totals 16 residues. Germline-derived CDR1 and CDR2 are SEHNR and FQNEAQ (reference sequence). The V and J ends lost 5 bases and 0 bases respectively, with 11 bases between them. The data belong to a study of long-term antiretroviral therapy in people with HIV. At the survey level, the v3.0 immunoSEQ assay was run. Data came from immunoSEQ multiplex PCR; TCRdb stores just in-frame clones and leaves some out. The table records 20,000 or so clones, around 83% of them present only once. Overall study results and limits: Regardless of time point, clones expanded before ART dominated the repertoire. Subsequent to ART, diversity was augmented yet persisted below that of transplant donor controls. Blood was collected between the mid-2000s and the late 2010s, possibly under older ART regimens. HIV repertoires spanned narrower CDR3 length ranges than controls.

The chain joins TRBV7-9 to TRBJ2-6; D may be TRBD2 (5 bases). The sequence came from a man aged 18 to 29 with HIV. The source was unsorted PBMCs, collected 0.1 years before starting antiretroviral therapy. The CDR3 loop is CASSVDGNSGANVLTF. The CDR3 region has the DNA TGTGCCAGCAGCGTGGACGGGAACTCTGGGGCCAACGTCCTGACTTTC.